This paragraph covers one T cell receptor (beta chain) sequence. TCRdb's copy holds only in-frame clones and misses some; the assay was immunoSEQ multiplex PCR. The data show a few million clones, around 95% seen once. Between the trimmed V and J ends, which lost 5 bases and 7 bases, there was a span of 18 bases. The CDR3 consists of 14 residues. Germline assignment: CDR1 SGHAT and CDR2 FQNNGV. This sample was taken from a study of shared clonotypes between healthy human individuals. This receptor was obtained from a man aged 18 to 29 in good health. The sample was naive CD4+ T cells sorted from blood. Subset given: CD45RA+ positively selected. The genes are TRBV11-2 and TRBJ2-7; TRBD2 is a possible D gene (5 bases). CDR3: CASSPNVGVLEQYF. CDR3 nucleotides: TGTGCCAGCAGCCCAAACGTGGGAGTGTTGGAGCAGTACTTC.